A single sample is the source of the 21 T cell receptor beta chains below, sequenced in a study of beta chain features in type 1 diabetes (dated by TCRdb to the late 2010s). The library relied on the immunoSEQ multiplex PCR assay. The entire isolated RNA was reverse transcribed using the High Capacity cDNA Reverse Transcription Kit, and thus expressed TCRB transcripts were sequenced. TCRdb re-hosts the immuneACCESS table, in-frame sequences only. Its copies lack some clones; in the studies checked, an unresolved V gene accounts for under half of them, and the cause for the rest is not known. For this sample the table gives around 310,000 clones, of which around 10% were detected only once. The ten largest clones take up about 0.015% of the sample. The sequenced sample consisted of naive CD4+ T cells from blood. The sample's cell subset or site, from its label and the paper: true naive CD4+ T cells. The receptor source for this set is a woman aged 25 to 39 in good health.

This clone was seen a handful of times. The V call is TRBV23-1, the J call TRBJ2-1, with 7 bases identical to TRBD2. TRBV23-1 is treated as an ORF (open reading frame) with a function not yet certain. This CDR3 has 15 amino acids. The J segment lost 0 bases and the V segment lost 7 bases, leaving 6 bases of the junction unmatched. In DNA, the CDR3 is TGCGCCAGCAATTCTAGCGGTTGCTCCTACAATGAGCAGTTCTTC. Translation: CASNSSGCSYNEQFF.

Only a few counts were recorded for this clone. This CDR3 reads CSVHLMRENTEAFF. CDR3 DNA: TGCAGCGTCCATCTTATGCGGGAGAACACTGAAGCTTTCTTT. This rearrangement joins TRBV29-1 to TRBJ1-1, with D hard to call. V lost 6 bases and J 1 base, leaving 15 bases between the germline ends. Germline lookup yields CDR1 SQVTM and CDR2 ANQGSEA. The CDR3 extends over 14 amino acids. Based on the CDR3 plus reference TRBV29-1 and TRBJ1-1, the full variable domain is SAVISQKPSRDICQRGTSLTIQCQVDSQVTMMFWYRQQPGQSLTLIATANQGSEATYESGFVIDKFPISRPNLTFSTLTVSNMSPEDSSIYLCSVHLMRENTEAFFGQGTRLTVV.

The table lists this clone with a few counts. The rearrangement joins TRBV4-3 to TRBJ1-2, with D tentatively TRBD1 (6 bases). V lost 1 base and J lost 1, with 13 bases in between. Per germline, CDR1 LGHNA and CDR2 YSLEER. The CDR3 loop spans 16 amino acids. The CDR3 loop is CASSQVGAGINYGYTF. The CDR3 nucleotides are TGCGCCAGCAGCCAAGTGGGGGCGGGTATTAACTATGGCTACACCTTC.

This clone was counted between two and nine times. This chain joins TRBV7-2 and TRBJ2-1, with 10 bases identical to TRBD2. The length of the CDR3 is 19 residues. V dropped 4 bases and J dropped 4; count of bases not matched to a gene: 16. Per germline, CDR1 SGHTA and CDR2 FQGNSA. CDR3 bases: TGTGCCAGCAGCTCCCCCGGGACACCCGGGACTAGCGCATACAATGAGCAGTTCTTC. This gives the protein CASSSPGTPGTSAYNEQFF.

This clone was observed a handful of times. This chain joins TRBV2 and TRBJ2-1; 7 nucleotides agree with TRBD2. V was pared by 4 bases and J by 15 bases, with 12 bases of the junction left unmatched. CDR3 length: 13 residues. Germline V CDR1 and CDR2: SNHLY, FYNNEI. In nucleotides, the CDR3 is TGTGCCAGCAGTGGAGACGGGAGGAGGGGACCGTTCTTC. Its protein is CASSGDGRRGPFF.

This chain links TRBV9 with TRBJ1-2, with unresolved D. The CDR3 has 16 amino acids. The germline V gene has CDR1 SGDLS and CDR2 YYNGEE. V was clipped by 0 bases and J by 0 bases, with 12 bases between them. CDR3 in DNA: TGTGCCAGCAGCGTAGGAGAACAGATGACTAACTATGGCTACACCTTC. Translation: CASSVGEQMTNYGYTF.

The rearrangement joins TRBV7-3 to TRBJ2-1; the D is unclear. CDR1 is SGHTA, CDR2 FQGTGA, per germline. This CDR3 has 14 amino acids. Trimming removed 2 bases at V and 0 bases at J, with 5 bases between. CDR3 nucleotide sequence: TGTGCCAGCAGCTTATCTAGCTCCTACAATGAGCAGTTCTTC. Translated, it gives CASSLSSSYNEQFF.

There are a few counts of this clone. The chain carries TRBV29-1 and TRBJ1-4, with 11 bases lining up with TRBD1. Germline CDR1 is SQVTM and CDR2 is ANQGSEA. The CDR3 sequence is 13 residues long. The ends lost 6 bases at V and 8 bases at J; junction bases unmatched: 5. The CDR3 protein is CSVGDRGKEKLFF. In nucleotides, the CDR3 is TGCAGCGTCGGGGACAGGGGGAAGGAAAAACTGTTTTTT.

The chain recombines TRBV6-5 with TRBJ2-3; no clear D gene. V was trimmed by 0 bases and J by 2 bases, leaving 6 bases between them. CDR3 length: 14 residues. CDR1 MNHEY and CDR2 SVGAGI come from the germline V gene. CDR3 sequence (DNA): TGTGCCAGCAGTTACTCGGTAGACACAGATACGCAGTATTTT. Translating it yields CASSYSVDTDTQYF.

This clone turned up a few times. Written as DNA, the CDR3 is TGTGCCAGCAGCGTAGGCTTGACACGCACAGATACGCAGTATTTT. It translates to CASSVGLTRTDTQYF. The chain carries TRBV9 and TRBJ2-3; D remains ambiguous. Germline CDR1 reads SGDLS; CDR2 reads YYNGEE. Trimming shortened V by 0 bases and J by 1 base, and 9 bases separated the two germline ends. This CDR3 has 15 residues.

The chain has TRBV7-2 and TRBJ2-5; D is uncertain. Germline loops: CDR1 SGHTA, CDR2 FQGNSA. V lost 4 bases, J lost 2 bases, and 8 bases lay in between. The CDR3 has 13 residues. The CDR3 here is CASSSPLQETQYF. The CDR3, as DNA: TGTGCCAGCAGCTCACCTCTACAAGAGACCCAGTACTTC. The full variable domain, with the rest looked up from reference TRBV7-2 and TRBJ2-5, is GAGVSQSPSNKVTEKGKDVELRCDPISGHTALYWYRQSLGQGLEFLIYFQGNSAPDKSGLPSDRFSAERTGGSVSTLTIQRTQQEDSAVYLCASSSPLQETQYFGPGTRLLVL.

This clone was seen a few times. The gene calls are TRBV7-9 and TRBJ2-5; TRBD2 agrees at 13 bases. Germline CDR1 SEHNR, CDR2 FQNEAQ (reference sequence). The J segment lost 3 bases and the V segment lost 5 bases, leaving 3 bases of the junction unmatched. The CDR3 contains 15 residues. DNA for the CDR3: TGTGCCAGCAGCCCTGGGACTAGCGGGGAAGAGACCCAGTACTTC. Protein product: CASSPGTSGEETQYF.

The chain uses TRBV7-2 and TRBJ2-3, with 10 bases that match TRBD2. Trimming removed 6 bases from V and 1 base from J; junction bases left unmatched: 4. The CDR3 spans 15 residues. CDR1 is SGHTA, CDR2 FQGNSA, per germline. The CDR3 is CASSSSGRGTDTQYF. In DNA form, the CDR3 reads TGTGCCAGCAGTTCAAGCGGGAGGGGCACAGATACGCAGTATTTT.

A few counts support this clone. The junction shows a germline mismatch at one end, possibly a read error. The chain recombines TRBV7-7 with TRBJ2-1, with 7 positions matching TRBD1. CDR3 size: 15 residues. Germline loops: CDR1 SSHAT, CDR2 FNYEAQ (reference sequence). CDR3 in DNA: TGTGCTAGCAGCTCCACAGGGGACTCCTACAATGAGCAGTTCTTC. Protein: CASSSTGDSYNEQFF.

Only a few counts were recorded for this clone. This rearrangement joins TRBV28 to TRBJ1-2; 8 bases line up with TRBD1. The CDR3 runs to 12 residues. V gave up 4 bases and J gave up 10 bases; unmatched junction bases: 5. Germline V gives CDR1 MDHEN, CDR2 SYDVKM. The CDR3 region is CASSSPQGAYTF. The CDR3 coding sequence is TGTGCCAGCAGTTCCCCCCAGGGGGCCTACACCTTC.

The chain has TRBV9 and TRBJ1-2; a weak D match, TRBD1 (5 bases). This CDR3 comprises 13 residues. The V and J ends lost 2 bases and 5 bases respectively, with 10 bases between them. Germline assignment: CDR1 SGDLS and CDR2 YYNGEE. CDR3 loop: CASSVDRQYGYTF. CDR3 coding DNA: TGTGCCAGCAGCGTTGACAGACAGTATGGCTACACCTTC.

In its sample, this clone was seen a few times. This chain connects TRBV9 to TRBJ2-7, with 10 nucleotides matching TRBD2. The CDR3 spans 15 residues. CDR1 SGDLS and CDR2 YYNGEE come from the germline V gene. J gave up 2 bases and V 2 bases, and 4 bases lay outside the gene matches. The CDR3 reads CASSVGTSATYEQYF. CDR3 in DNA: TGTGCCAGCAGCGTCGGGACTAGCGCTACCTACGAGCAGTACTTC.

This chain uses TRBV7-2 with TRBJ1-1, with 11 bases matching TRBD1. Germline-derived CDR1 and CDR2 are SGHTA and FQGNSA. V lost 1 base, J lost 1 base, and 5 bases stayed unmatched. The CDR3 runs 17 residues. In nucleotides, the CDR3 is TGTGCCAGCAGCTTAGTTGGACAGGGGGCGCCGAACACTGAAGCTTTCTTT. As protein: CASSLVGQGAPNTEAFF.

The V call is TRBV7-3, the J call TRBJ2-6; 8 bases line up with TRBD1. Germline V gives CDR1 SGHTA, CDR2 FQGTGA. The CDR3 sequence is 20 residues long. V dropped 3 bases and J dropped 0; count of bases not matched to a gene: 13. The CDR3 sequence is CASSLRGQGFLSSGANVLTF. For the CDR3, the DNA is TGTGCCAGCAGCTTGAGAGGACAGGGCTTTCTGAGCTCTGGGGCCAACGTCCTGACTTTC.

This clone was seen a handful of times. The V gene is TRBV5-4, the J gene TRBJ2-5; 10 bases match TRBD2. CDR1 SGHNT and CDR2 YYREEE come from the germline V gene (reference sequence). J gave up 5 bases and V 0 bases, and 4 bases lay outside the gene matches. CDR3 size: 15 residues. The CDR3 loop reads CASSLVQAGGETQYF. The DNA of the CDR3 is TGTGCCAGCAGCTTGGTTCAAGCGGGAGGGGAGACCCAGTACTTC.

A few counts support this clone. In DNA, the CDR3 is TGTGCCAGCAGCTTAACAGCGGACCTGTTTAGCACAGATACGCAGTATTTT. This encodes CASSLTADLFSTDTQYF. This chain links TRBV7-3 with TRBJ2-3, with D possibly matching TRBD2 (5 bases). V lost 0 bases and J 0 bases, leaving 13 bases between the germline ends. The CDR3 loop spans 17 amino acids. Germline V gene data show CDR1 as SGHTA and CDR2 as FQGTGA.